This passage covers 10 T cell receptor beta chains from one sample sequenced in a study of T cell responses to AZD1222 COVID-19 vaccine. Using immunoSEQ multiplex PCR, the repertoire was profiled, and TCRdb retains in-frame clones only, with some absent. Among about 120,000 clones listed, 85% to 90% were seen once. Sequences were derived from peripheral blood, sampled 28 days after the second AZD1222 dose. These receptors all come from an adult who received the AZD1222 COVID-19 vaccine.

The chain is built from TRBV4-1 and TRBJ2-7; 11 bases agree with TRBD1. Germline CDR1 is MGHRA and CDR2 is YSYEKL. V lost 3 bases, J lost 3 bases, and 4 bases stayed unmatched. This CDR3 contains 15 residues. CDR3 in DNA: TGCGCCAGCAGCCAGTGGGGACAGGGGGACTACGAGCAGTACTTC. This codes for CASSQWGQGDYEQYF.

This sequence joins TRBV5-1 and TRBJ2-5; D call uncertain. Trimming stripped 4 bases from V and 5 bases from J, with 3 bases between. The CDR3 is 10 residues long. Germline V gene data show CDR1 as SGHRS and CDR2 as YFSETQ. Here the CDR3 reads CASSGETQYF. The CDR3 bases are TGCGCCAGCAGCGGGGAGACCCAGTACTTC.

The CDR3 bases are TGTGCCAGCGTTAGGGGGCAAGAGACCCAGTACTTC. This gives the protein CASVRGQETQYF. The gene calls are TRBV6-5 and TRBJ2-5; D perhaps matches TRBD1 (6 bases). The germline V gene has CDR1 MNHEY and CDR2 SVGAGI. V lost 8 bases, J lost 2 bases, and 9 bases lay in between. CDR3 size: 12 residues.

As to this clone: Sequence at one end of the junction differs from germline and may be a read error. The chain uses TRBV5-6 and TRBJ2-7; 7 bases are shared with TRBD1. This CDR3 has 13 residues. Germline CDR1 is SGHDT and CDR2 is YYEEEE. CDR3: CASRPRDSYVQYF. CDR3 DNA: TGTGCCAGCAGACCTCGGGACAGTTACGTGCAGTACTTC.

This chain links TRBV27 with TRBJ2-1; a possible D gene is TRBD2 (6 bases). Germline V gene sequence: CDR1 MNHEY, CDR2 SMNVEV (reference sequence). Trimming took off 1 base at V and 5 bases at J, with 9 bases between the two ends. The CDR3 sequence is 14 residues long. In DNA, the CDR3 is TGTGCCAGCAGTTTATACGGGAGAGACAATGAGCAGTTCTTC. Translating gives CASSLYGRDNEQFF.

As DNA, the CDR3 is TGTGCCAGCAGTCAGGATGGGGCTGTAAATCAGCCCCAGCATTTT. Protein product: CASSQDGAVNQPQHF. The V and J genes are TRBV6-2 or TRBV6-3 and TRBJ1-5; TRBD1 might be the D (5 bases). Germline CDR1 is MNHEY and CDR2 is SVGEGT. The CDR3 runs 15 residues. V lost 5 bases, J lost 4 bases, and 15 bases lay in between.

This clone was recorded a few times. CDR3 nucleotides: TGTGCCACCAGCAGAGACACAGGGGGATATCAGCCCCAGCATTTT. It is translated as CATSRDTGGYQPQHF. This sequence joins TRBV15 and TRBJ1-5, with 8 bases matching TRBD1. CDR1 and CDR2 from the germline V gene are LNHNV and YYDKDF (reference sequence). The ends lost 0 bases at V and 5 bases at J; junction bases unmatched: 3. The CDR3 is 15 residues long.

The table lists this clone with a few counts. The chain recombines TRBV15 with TRBJ2-1; D assignment may be TRBD1 or TRBD2 (5 bases each). Germline V CDR1 and CDR2: LNHNV, YYDKDF (reference sequence). The CDR3 totals 16 residues. V was trimmed by 1 base and J by 3 bases, leaving 13 bases between them. CDR3 DNA: TGTGCCACCAGCAGAGGGGACCGGATCATCTACAATGAGCAGTTCTTC. Protein sequence: CATSRGDRIIYNEQFF.

This clone was seen a single time. V gene TRBV6-5 combines with J gene TRBJ2-1, with a possible D match to TRBD2 (6 bases). Germline CDR1 is MNHEY and CDR2 is SVGAGI. Trimming pared 5 bases from V and 4 bases from J, leaving 9 bases between. The CDR3 sequence is 13 residues long. Written as DNA, the CDR3 is TGTGCCAGCAGTACCGGGAGTTACAATGAGCAGTTCTTC. Translating it yields CASSTGSYNEQFF.

This clone was counted between two and nine times. V gene TRBV4-1 combines with J gene TRBJ2-1, with TRBD2 matching over 8 bases. V was pared by 3 bases and J by 4 bases, with 14 bases of the junction left unmatched. Germline V lookup: CDR1 MGHRA, CDR2 YSYEKL. The CDR3 loop spans 18 amino acids. Here the CDR3 reads CASSQILTPGGRYNEQFF. CDR3 in DNA: TGCGCCAGCAGCCAGATTCTTACGCCGGGAGGGAGGTACAATGAGCAGTTCTTC.